The sequence of this TCR beta chain was determined in a study of long-term antiretroviral therapy in people with HIV. Broader study findings: Drawn between the mid-2000s and the late 2010s, the blood was possibly obtained under older ART regimens. Even long-term ART left TRB diversity below transplant donor controls, despite gains. Repertoires with HIV possessed tighter CDR3 length spans than those of controls.

At least two post-ART and at least one pre-ART PBMC sample were available for each donor. On this clone: Its antigen is currently unknown.

The CDR3 extends over 16 amino acids. CDR1 and CDR2 from the germline V gene are SGHRS and YFSETQ. Trimming removed 0 bases from V and 1 base from J, with 10 bases in between. Researchers report immunoSEQ v3.0 was run at survey level. Generated by immunoSEQ multiplex PCR, the TCRdb table keeps only in-frame clones and is missing some. The sample consists of more than 25,000 clones, roughly 79% of them appearing once. The source is a man younger than 45 with HIV. The rearrangement links TRBV5-1 to TRBJ2-2; D gene uncertain. The sample in question was unsorted PBMCs, obtained 2.1 years after starting antiretroviral therapy. DNA of the CDR3: TGCGCCAGCAGCTTGGGAAGGGCTTTGAACACCGGGGAGCTGTTTTTT. This sequence encodes CASSLGRALNTGELFF.